The 2 T cell receptor beta chains below were found in one sample sequenced in a study of blood T cell repertoires in COVID-19. Profiling relied on immunoSEQ multiplex PCR, and the TCRdb table lists in-frame clones only, not all of them. The data contain about 410,000 clones, 80% to 90% of them singletons. Sequencing used peripheral blood. The receptors were gathered from a woman in her thirties with active or convalescent COVID-19.

Of note for this clone: The junction differs from germline at one of its ends, possibly a read error. CDR3 amino acids: CASREGEGYGYTF. Here the CDR3 DNA reads TGTGCCAGCAGGGAAGGGGAGGGGTATGGCTACACCTTC. J is TRBJ1-2 and V is TRBV2; D perhaps matches TRBD1 (5 bases). This CDR3 region has 13 residues. Germline CDR1 reads SNHLY; CDR2 reads FYNNEI.

The rearrangement uses TRBV5-1 and TRBJ2-7; 9 bases agree with TRBD1. There are 14 residues in the CDR3. Trimming cost V 4 bases and J 4 bases; bases outside gene matches: 6. The germline V gene has CDR1 SGHRS and CDR2 YFSETQ. CDR3 amino acids: CASSGTGSKYEQYF. In nucleotides, the CDR3 is TGCGCCAGCAGCGGGACAGGGAGCAAATACGAGCAGTACTTC.